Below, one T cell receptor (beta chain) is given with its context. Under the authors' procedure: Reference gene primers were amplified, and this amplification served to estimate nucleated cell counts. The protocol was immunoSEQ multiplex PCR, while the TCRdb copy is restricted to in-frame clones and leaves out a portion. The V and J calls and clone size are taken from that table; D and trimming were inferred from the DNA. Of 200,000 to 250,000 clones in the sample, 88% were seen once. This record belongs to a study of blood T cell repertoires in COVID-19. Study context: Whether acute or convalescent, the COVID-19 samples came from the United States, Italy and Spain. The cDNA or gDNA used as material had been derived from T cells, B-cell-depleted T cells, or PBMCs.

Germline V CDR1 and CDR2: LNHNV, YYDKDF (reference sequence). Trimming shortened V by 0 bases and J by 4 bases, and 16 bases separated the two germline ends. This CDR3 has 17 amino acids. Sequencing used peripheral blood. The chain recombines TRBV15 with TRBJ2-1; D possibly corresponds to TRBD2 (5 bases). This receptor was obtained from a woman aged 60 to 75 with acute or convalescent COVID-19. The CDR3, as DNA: TGTGCCACCAGCAGAGATCGTCCGGGATCTGGGTACAATGAGCAGTTCTTC. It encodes CATSRDRPGSGYNEQFF.